Listed here are 15 T cell receptor beta chains from one sample, sequenced in a study of regulatory T cells in long-lasting Graves disease. Noted time point: persistent/refractory GD, antithyroid drugs over 5 years with positive TRAb. PBMCs provided the RNA from which the TCR library was made. CDR3-region Arm-PCR and iRepertoire HTBI primers produced the TCR beta libraries. TCRdb itself ran the multiplex PCR reads through MiXCR, one entry per CDR3 protein. The sample contains about 430,000 distinct CDR3 sequences, around a fifth of which appear only once. The sequenced sample was peripheral blood mononuclear cells (PBMCs), obtained when the disease was refractory, from a patient treated with antithyroid drugs. The receptors derive from a female donor with Graves disease.

At least ten counts were recorded for this clonotype. V and J are TRBV2 and TRBJ1-4, with 9 bases lining up with TRBD1. Trimming at V came to 7 bases and at J to 5 bases, leaving 5 bases not matched to a gene. This CDR3 contains 14 residues. Looked up from germline, CDR1 is SNHLY and CDR2 is FYNNEI. The CDR3 DNA is TGTGCCAGCACCTACGGGACAGGGAATGAAAAACTGTTTTTT. This gives the protein CASTYGTGNEKLFF.

This clonotype was seen only a few times. This chain connects TRBV3-1 to TRBJ2-6, with TRBD1 matching 8 bases. With V trimmed by 4 bases and J by 1 base, 6 bases remained unmatched. The CDR3 consists of 17 residues. Germline values: CDR1 LGHDT, CDR2 YNNKEL (reference sequence). The CDR3 DNA sequence: TGTGCCAGCAGCCGCCGACAGGGGCTTTCTGGGGCCAACGTCCTGACTTTC. Its translation: CASSRRQGLSGANVLTF.

This clonotype was counted a single time. The V call is TRBV19, the J call TRBJ1-5, with 10 bases that match TRBD1. Germline values: CDR1 LNHDA, CDR2 SQIVND (reference sequence). J gave up 2 bases and V 6 bases, and 4 bases lay outside the gene matches. The CDR3 sequence is 15 residues long. CDR3: CASRTGGTGNQPQHF. The CDR3 DNA is TGTGCCAGTAGGACAGGGGGCACGGGCAATCAGCCCCAGCATTTT.

This clonotype was detected only a few times. This rearrangement joins TRBV3-1 to TRBJ2-2; 14 nucleotides line up with TRBD2. The CDR3 sequence is 16 residues long. Germline V lookup: CDR1 LGHDT, CDR2 YNNKEL (reference sequence). V dropped 6 bases and J dropped 4; count of bases not matched to a gene: 4. For the CDR3, the DNA is TGTGCCAGCAGAGGGACTAGCGGGAGCTTCACCGGGGAGCTGTTTTTT. It encodes CASRGTSGSFTGELFF. The variable domain in full, completed from reference TRBV3-1 and TRBJ2-2, reads DTAVSQTPKYLVTQMGNDKSIKCEQNLGHDTMYWYKQDSKKFLKIMFSYNNKELIINETVPNRFSPKSPDKAHLNLHINSLELGDSAVYFCASRGTSGSFTGELFFGEGSRLTVL.

This clonotype was observed many times. The V and J genes are TRBV11-1 and TRBJ1-1; TRBD1 is a possible D gene (6 bases). V was cut by 5 bases and J by 0 bases, with 16 bases left in between. The CDR3 consists of 16 residues. Per the germline V gene, CDR1 is SGHAT and CDR2 is FQDESV (reference sequence). This CDR3 reads CASSRLRGGMNTEAFF. In DNA, the CDR3 is TGTGCCAGCAGCCGGCTCCGAGGGGGGATGAACACTGAAGCTTTCTTT.

This clonotype was found a few times. J is TRBJ2-5 and V is TRBV6-1; the match to TRBD2 covers 8 bases. V was pared by 5 bases and J by 4 bases, with 9 bases of the junction left unmatched. Germline CDR1 reads MNHNS; CDR2 reads SASEGT. The CDR3 covers 15 residues. The CDR3 region has the DNA TGTGCCAGCAGTCAGGGACGGGGGGGGAGAGAGACCCAGTACTTC. It yields the protein CASSQGRGGRETQYF.

This clonotype came up many times. The rearrangement links TRBV24-1 to TRBJ2-7, with D unclear. The germline CDR1 and CDR2 sequences are KGHDR and SFDVKD. The CDR3 runs 13 residues. V lost 3 bases to trimming and J lost 2 bases, with 7 bases between them. For the CDR3, the DNA is TGTGCCACCAGTGATGCAGGCGCCTACGAGCAGTACTTC. As protein: CATSDAGAYEQYF.

This clonotype was counted only a few times. V is TRBV7-9 and J is TRBJ2-7; 10 bases agree with TRBD2. J gave up 0 bases and V 6 bases, and 11 bases lay outside the gene matches. The CDR3 is made up of 17 amino acids. Germline loops: CDR1 SEHNR, CDR2 FQNEAQ (reference sequence). CDR3 nucleotides: TGTGCCAGCAGGACCAGCTTATCTAGCGGGAGCTCCTACGAGCAGTACTTC. This encodes CASRTSLSSGSSYEQYF. Using reference TRBV7-9 and TRBJ2-7 for the parts outside the CDR3, the full variable domain is DTGVSQNPRHKITKRGQNVTFRCDPISEHNRLYWYRQTLGQGPEFLTYFQNEAQLEKSRLLSDRFSAERPKGSFSTLEIQRTEQGDSAMYLCASRTSLSSGSSYEQYFGPGTRLTVT.

The genes are TRBV19 and TRBJ2-5; weak D call: TRBD2 (7 bases). CDR3 size: 15 residues. CDR1 and CDR2 (germline): LNHDA, SQIVND (reference sequence). Deletions cut 4 bases from V and 4 bases from J, with 16 bases between. CDR3 sequence (DNA): TGTGCCAGTAGTAGCTCCAGGGGAGGGATAGAGACCCAGTACTTC. Residues: CASSSSRGGIETQYF.

This clonotype was detected ten times or more. V usage is TRBV2 and J usage is TRBJ1-2; 7 bases fit TRBD1. With 8 bases clipped from V and 4 bases from J, the junction kept 10 bases outside the gene matches. The CDR3 loop spans 14 amino acids. From germline, CDR1 is SNHLY and CDR2 FYNNEI. In DNA form, the CDR3 reads TGTGCCAGCTCCCGGGACAGCTTCATCTATGGCTACACCTTC. Amino acid sequence: CASSRDSFIYGYTF. Drawing the rest from reference TRBV2 and TRBJ1-2, the complete variable domain is EPEVTQTPSHQVTQMGQEVILRCVPISNHLYFYWYRQILGQKVEFLVSFYNNEISEKSEIFDDQFSVERPDGSNFTLKIRSTKLEDSAMYFCASSRDSFIYGYTFGSGTRLTVV.

The sample holds many counts of this clonotype. V usage is TRBV28 and J usage is TRBJ1-1; D is perhaps TRBD1 (6 bases). Trimming cost V 1 base and J 7 bases, with 10 bases left between them. From germline, CDR1 is MDHEN and CDR2 SYDVKM. CDR3 length: 13 residues. CDR3 sequence (DNA): TGTGCCAGCAGTTTATTCCCGGACAGTGAAGCTTTCTTT. This translates into CASSLFPDSEAFF.

This clonotype has a count of ten or more. The chain joins TRBV7-6 to TRBJ2-7; 7 bases fit TRBD1. The CDR3 length is 15 residues. Unmatched junction bases numbered 11, after V lost 5 bases and J lost 4 bases. The germline gives CDR1 SGHVS, CDR2 FNYEAQ. The CDR3 nucleotides read TGTGCCAGCAGCCCGGAACTGGGCAGGGGGTACGAGCAGTACTTC. Its translation is CASSPELGRGYEQYF.

The chain has TRBV28 and TRBJ1-2, with D possibly TRBD1 on 5 matching bases. From germline, CDR1 is MDHEN and CDR2 SYDVKM. V was clipped by 6 bases and J by 3 bases, with 14 bases between them. CDR3 length: 14 residues. The DNA of the CDR3 is TGTGCCAGCAGCTCAACCTCAGGGTACTATGGCTACACCTTC. Translating gives CASSSTSGYYGYTF.

This clonotype has just a few counts. The rearrangement links TRBV7-9 to TRBJ1-6, with 10 bases aligning to TRBD1. This CDR3 is built from 16 residues. Trimming at V came to 5 bases and at J to 5 bases, leaving 6 bases not matched to a gene. From germline, CDR1 is SEHNR and CDR2 FQNEAQ (reference sequence). CDR3 DNA sequence: TGTGCCAGCAGCCTAGGGACAGGGGTCAATAATTCACCCCTCCACTTT. Residues: CASSLGTGVNNSPLHF.

The chain employs TRBV4-1 and TRBJ2-1; TRBD1 matches 8 bases. Germline-derived CDR1 and CDR2 are MGHRA and YSYEKL. The V gene end was trimmed by 1 base and the J gene end by 6 bases; junction bases not matched to a gene: 2. This CDR3 contains 14 residues. The CDR3 DNA follows: TGCGCCAGCAGCCAAGTAACAGGGGGCAATGAGCAGTTCTTC. Protein product: CASSQVTGGNEQFF.